The 3 T cell receptor beta chains reported below all come from one sample, sequenced in a study of shared clonotypes between healthy human individuals. Measured with immunoSEQ multiplex PCR; TCRdb has only the in-frame clones, and not every one. The sample shows 2 million to 3 million clones, approximately 93% of them seen only once. Input material: naive CD4+ T cells from PBMCs. Noted subset: CD45RA+ positively selected. These receptors all stem from a man aged 18 to 29 in good health. Some clones in this sample may be carry-over from other donors' samples.

The CDR3 loop is CASSPTGASTGELFF. The CDR3, as DNA: TGCGCCAGCAGCCCGACCGGGGCTAGCACCGGGGAGCTGTTTTTT. V and J are TRBV4-1 and TRBJ2-2; D tentatively reads TRBD1 or TRBD2 (5 bases each). The CDR3 extends over 15 amino acids. Germline values: CDR1 MGHRA, CDR2 YSYEKL. V shed 4 bases and J shed 4 bases, with 13 bases lying between them.

The chain links TRBV10-3 to TRBJ1-1; D perhaps matches TRBD1 (5 bases). Germline CDR1 and CDR2: ENHRY and SYGVKD. V was shortened by 8 bases and J by 1 base, with 11 bases between the two germline ends. The CDR3 runs 13 residues. In nucleotides, the CDR3 is TGTGCCATCTCTTCACAGGAGAACACTGAAGCTTTCTTT. Protein product: CAISSQENTEAFF.

About this clone: The same CDR3 is also encoded by other DNA sequences in this sample. This chain links TRBV5-1 with TRBJ1-1, with 10 nucleotides matching TRBD1. With 0 bases clipped from V and 7 bases from J, the junction kept 3 bases outside the gene matches. Per germline, CDR1 SGHRS and CDR2 YFSETQ. This CDR3 region has 14 residues. The CDR3 protein is CASSLGTGGIEAFF. The DNA of the CDR3 is TGCGCCAGCAGCTTGGGGACAGGGGGTATTGAAGCTTTCTTT.